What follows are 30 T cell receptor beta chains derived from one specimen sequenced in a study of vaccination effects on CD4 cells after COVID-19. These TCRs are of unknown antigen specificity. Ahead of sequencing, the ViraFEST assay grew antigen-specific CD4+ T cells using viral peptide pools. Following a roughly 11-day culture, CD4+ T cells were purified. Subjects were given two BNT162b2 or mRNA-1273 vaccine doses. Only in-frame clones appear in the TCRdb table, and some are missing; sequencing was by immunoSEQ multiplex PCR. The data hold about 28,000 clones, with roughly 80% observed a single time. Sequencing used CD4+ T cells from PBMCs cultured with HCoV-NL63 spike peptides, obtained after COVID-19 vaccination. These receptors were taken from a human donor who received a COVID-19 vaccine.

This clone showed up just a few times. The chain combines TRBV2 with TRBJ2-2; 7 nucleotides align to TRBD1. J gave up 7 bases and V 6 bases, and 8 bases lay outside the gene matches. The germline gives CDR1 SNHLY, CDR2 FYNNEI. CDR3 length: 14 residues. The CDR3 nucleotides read TGTGCCAGCAGATTGGGACAGAGCCTCGGGGAGCTGTTTTTT. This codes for CASRLGQSLGELFF. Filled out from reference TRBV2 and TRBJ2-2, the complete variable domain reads EPEVTQTPSHQVTQMGQEVILRCVPISNHLYFYWYRQILGQKVEFLVSFYNNEISEKSEIFDDQFSVERPDGSNFTLKIRSTKLEDSAMYFCASRLGQSLGELFFGEGSRLTVL.

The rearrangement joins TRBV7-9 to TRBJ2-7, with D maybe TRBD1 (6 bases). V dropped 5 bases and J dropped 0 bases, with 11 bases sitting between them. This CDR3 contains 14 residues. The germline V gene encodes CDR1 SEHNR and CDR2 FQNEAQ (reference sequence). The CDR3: CASSETGTSYEQYF. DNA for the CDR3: TGTGCCAGCAGCGAAACAGGGACCTCCTACGAGCAGTACTTC.

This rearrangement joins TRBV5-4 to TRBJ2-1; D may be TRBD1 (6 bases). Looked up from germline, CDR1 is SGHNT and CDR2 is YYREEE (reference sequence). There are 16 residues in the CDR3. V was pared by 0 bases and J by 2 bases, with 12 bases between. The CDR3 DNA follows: TGTGCCAGCAGCTTGGGGGGGCGGGCCACCTACAATGAGCAGTTCTTC. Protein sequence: CASSLGGRATYNEQFF. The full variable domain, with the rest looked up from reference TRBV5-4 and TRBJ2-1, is ETGVTQSPTHLIKTRGQQVTLRCSSQSGHNTVSWYQQALGQGPQFIFQYYREEENGRGNFPPRFSGLQFPNYSSELNVNALELDDSALYLCASSLGGRATYNEQFFGPGTRLTVL.

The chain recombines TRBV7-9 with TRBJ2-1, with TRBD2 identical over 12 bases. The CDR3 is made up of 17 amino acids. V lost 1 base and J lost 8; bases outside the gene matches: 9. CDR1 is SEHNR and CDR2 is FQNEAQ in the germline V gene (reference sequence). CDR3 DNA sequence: TGTGCCAGCAGCTTAGATGTTCGGCTAGCGGGGGGGCATGAGCAGTTCTTC. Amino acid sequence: CASSLDVRLAGGHEQFF.

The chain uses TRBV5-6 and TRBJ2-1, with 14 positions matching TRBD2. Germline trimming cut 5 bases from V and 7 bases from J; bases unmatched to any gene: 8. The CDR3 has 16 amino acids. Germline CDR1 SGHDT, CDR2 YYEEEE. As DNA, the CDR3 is TGTGCCAGCAGTAGGCCGGGACTAGCGGGAGAGAATGAGCAGTTCTTC. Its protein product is CASSRPGLAGENEQFF.

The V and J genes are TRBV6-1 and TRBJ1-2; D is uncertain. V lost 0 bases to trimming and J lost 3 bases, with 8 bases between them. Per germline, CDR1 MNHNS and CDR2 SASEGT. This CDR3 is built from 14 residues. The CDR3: CASSEADGYYGYTF. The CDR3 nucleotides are TGTGCCAGCAGTGAAGCGGACGGATACTATGGCTACACCTTC.

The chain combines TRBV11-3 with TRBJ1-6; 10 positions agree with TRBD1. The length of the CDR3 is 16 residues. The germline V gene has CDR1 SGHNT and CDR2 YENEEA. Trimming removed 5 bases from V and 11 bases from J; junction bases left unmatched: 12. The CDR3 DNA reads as TGTGCCAGCAGCGTCCGGGACAGGGGATTTCCGGCACCCCTCCACTTT. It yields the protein CASSVRDRGFPAPLHF.

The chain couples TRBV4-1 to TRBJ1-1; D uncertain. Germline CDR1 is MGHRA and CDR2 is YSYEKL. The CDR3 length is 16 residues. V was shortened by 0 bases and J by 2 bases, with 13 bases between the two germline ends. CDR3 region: CASSQDFRRLNTEAFF. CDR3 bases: TGCGCCAGCAGCCAAGATTTTCGACGGTTAAACACTGAAGCTTTCTTT.

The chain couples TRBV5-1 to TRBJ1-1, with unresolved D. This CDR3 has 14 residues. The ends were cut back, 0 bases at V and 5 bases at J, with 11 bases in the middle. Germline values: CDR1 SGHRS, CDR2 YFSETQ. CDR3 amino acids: CASSLEWVWTEAFF. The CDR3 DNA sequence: TGCGCCAGCAGCTTGGAGTGGGTGTGGACTGAAGCTTTCTTT.

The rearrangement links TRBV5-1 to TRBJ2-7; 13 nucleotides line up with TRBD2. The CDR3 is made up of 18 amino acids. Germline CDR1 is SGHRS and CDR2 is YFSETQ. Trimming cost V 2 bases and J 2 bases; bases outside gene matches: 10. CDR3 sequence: CASSLGGRLAGGPYEQYF. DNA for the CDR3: TGCGCCAGCAGCTTAGGGGGCCGACTAGCGGGAGGCCCCTACGAGCAGTACTTC.

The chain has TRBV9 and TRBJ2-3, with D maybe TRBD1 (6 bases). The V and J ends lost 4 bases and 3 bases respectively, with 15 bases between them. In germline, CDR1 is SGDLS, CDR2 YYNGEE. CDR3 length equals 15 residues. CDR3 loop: CASSIQGRRTDTQYF. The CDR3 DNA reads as TGTGCCAGCAGCATACAGGGCCGCCGGACAGATACGCAGTATTTT.

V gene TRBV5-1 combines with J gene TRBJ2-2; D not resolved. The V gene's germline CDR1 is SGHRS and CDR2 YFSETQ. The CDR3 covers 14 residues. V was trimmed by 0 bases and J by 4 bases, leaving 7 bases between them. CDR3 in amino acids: CASSLAQSTGELFF. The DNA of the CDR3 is TGCGCCAGCAGCTTGGCCCAGAGCACCGGGGAGCTGTTTTTT.

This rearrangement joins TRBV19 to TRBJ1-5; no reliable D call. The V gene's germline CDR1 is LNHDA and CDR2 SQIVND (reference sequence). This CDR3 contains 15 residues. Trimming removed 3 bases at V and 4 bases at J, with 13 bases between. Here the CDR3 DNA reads TGTGCCAGTAGTATTACGGGCAGGCTAAATCAGCCCCAGCATTTT. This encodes CASSITGRLNQPQHF.

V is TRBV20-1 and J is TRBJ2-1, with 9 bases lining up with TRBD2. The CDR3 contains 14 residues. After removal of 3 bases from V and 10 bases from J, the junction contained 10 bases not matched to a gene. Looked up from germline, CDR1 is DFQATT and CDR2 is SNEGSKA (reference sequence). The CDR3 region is CSASKPSGASEQFF. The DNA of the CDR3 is TGCAGTGCTAGTAAACCTAGCGGGGCATCGGAGCAGTTCTTC.

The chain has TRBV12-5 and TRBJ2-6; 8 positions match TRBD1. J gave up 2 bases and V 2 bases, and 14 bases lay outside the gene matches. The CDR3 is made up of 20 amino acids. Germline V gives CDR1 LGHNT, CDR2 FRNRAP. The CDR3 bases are TGTGCTAGTGGTTTGCCACCGACCAGGGGGCTAAGTCCTGGGGCCAACGTCCTGACTTTC. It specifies CASGLPPTRGLSPGANVLTF.

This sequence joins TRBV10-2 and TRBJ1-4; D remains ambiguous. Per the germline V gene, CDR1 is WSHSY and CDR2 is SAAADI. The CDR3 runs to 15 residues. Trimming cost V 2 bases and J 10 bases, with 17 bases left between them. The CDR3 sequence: CASSEPTKSESKLFF. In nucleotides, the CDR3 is TGCGCCAGCAGTGAGCCGACAAAGTCGGAATCAAAACTGTTTTTT.

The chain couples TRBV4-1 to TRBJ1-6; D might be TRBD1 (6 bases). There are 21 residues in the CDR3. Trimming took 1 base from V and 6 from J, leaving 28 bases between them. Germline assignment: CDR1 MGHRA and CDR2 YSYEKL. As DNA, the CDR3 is TGCGCCAGCAGCCAAGTTTTTCTCGGTCCAAGGACAGCTCCGAGTAATTCACCCCTCCACTTT. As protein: CASSQVFLGPRTAPSNSPLHF.

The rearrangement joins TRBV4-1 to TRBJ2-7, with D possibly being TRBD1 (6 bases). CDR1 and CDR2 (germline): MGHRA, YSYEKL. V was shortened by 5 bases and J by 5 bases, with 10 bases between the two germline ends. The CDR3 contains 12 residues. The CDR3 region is CASSGGRDEQYF. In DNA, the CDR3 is TGCGCCAGCAGCGGGGGCCGAGACGAGCAGTACTTC.

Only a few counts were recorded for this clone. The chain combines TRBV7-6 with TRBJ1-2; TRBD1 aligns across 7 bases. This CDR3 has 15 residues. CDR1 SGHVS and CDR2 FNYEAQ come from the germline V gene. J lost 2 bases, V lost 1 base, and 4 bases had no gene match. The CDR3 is CASSLGQGGNYGYTF. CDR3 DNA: TGTGCCAGCAGCTTAGGACAGGGAGGGAACTATGGCTACACCTTC.

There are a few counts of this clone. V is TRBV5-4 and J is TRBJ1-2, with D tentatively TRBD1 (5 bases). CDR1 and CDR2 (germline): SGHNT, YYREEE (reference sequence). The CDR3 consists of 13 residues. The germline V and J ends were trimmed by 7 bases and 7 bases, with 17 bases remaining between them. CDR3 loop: CASPGGRGVGYTF. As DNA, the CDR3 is TGTGCCAGCCCCGGAGGACGGGGGGTTGGCTACACCTTC.

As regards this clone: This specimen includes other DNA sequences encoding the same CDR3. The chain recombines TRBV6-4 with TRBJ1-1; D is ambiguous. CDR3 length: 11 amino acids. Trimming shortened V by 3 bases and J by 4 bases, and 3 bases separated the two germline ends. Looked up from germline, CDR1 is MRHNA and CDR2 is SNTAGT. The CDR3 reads CASSEGTEAFF. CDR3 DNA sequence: TGTGCCAGCAGTGAGGGCACTGAAGCTTTCTTT.

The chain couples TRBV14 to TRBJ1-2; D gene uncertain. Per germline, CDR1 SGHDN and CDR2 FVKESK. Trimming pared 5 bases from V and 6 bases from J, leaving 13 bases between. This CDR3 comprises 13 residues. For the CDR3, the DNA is TGTGCCAGCAGCTACAATCAGCAAGATGGCTACACCTTC. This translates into CASSYNQQDGYTF.

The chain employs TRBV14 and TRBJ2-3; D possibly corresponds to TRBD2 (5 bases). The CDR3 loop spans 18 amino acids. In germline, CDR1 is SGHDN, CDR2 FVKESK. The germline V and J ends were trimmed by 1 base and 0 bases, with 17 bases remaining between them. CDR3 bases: TGTGCCAGCAGCCAAGGGTCTGGGAGTTCATCTAGCACAGATACGCAGTATTTT. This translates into CASSQGSGSSSSTDTQYF.

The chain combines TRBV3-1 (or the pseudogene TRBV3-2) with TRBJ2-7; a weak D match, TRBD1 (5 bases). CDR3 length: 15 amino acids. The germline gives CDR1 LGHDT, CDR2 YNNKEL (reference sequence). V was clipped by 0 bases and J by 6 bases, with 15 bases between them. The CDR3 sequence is CASSQDLGRSFEQYF. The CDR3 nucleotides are TGTGCCAGCAGCCAAGATCTGGGGCGTTCGTTCGAGCAGTACTTC.

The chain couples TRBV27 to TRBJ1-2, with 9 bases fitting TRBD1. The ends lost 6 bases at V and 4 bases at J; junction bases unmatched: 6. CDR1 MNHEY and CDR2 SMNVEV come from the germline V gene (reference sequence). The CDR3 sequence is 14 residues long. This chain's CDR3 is CASSLYRGLYGYTF. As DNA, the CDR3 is TGTGCCAGCAGCCTTTACAGGGGGCTCTATGGCTACACCTTC.

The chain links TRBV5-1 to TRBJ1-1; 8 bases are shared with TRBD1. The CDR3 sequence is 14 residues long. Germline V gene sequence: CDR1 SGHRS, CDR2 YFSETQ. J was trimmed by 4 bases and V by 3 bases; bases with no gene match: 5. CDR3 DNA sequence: TGCGCCAGCAGCTGGGACAGGCCGAGCACTGAAGCTTTCTTT. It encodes CASSWDRPSTEAFF.

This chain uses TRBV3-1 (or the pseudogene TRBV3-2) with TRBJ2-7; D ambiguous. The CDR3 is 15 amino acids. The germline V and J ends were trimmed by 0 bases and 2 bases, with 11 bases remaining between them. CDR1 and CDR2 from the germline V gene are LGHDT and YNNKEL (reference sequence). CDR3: CASSQDSQSPYEQYF. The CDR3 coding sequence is TGTGCCAGCAGCCAAGATAGCCAAAGTCCCTACGAGCAGTACTTC.

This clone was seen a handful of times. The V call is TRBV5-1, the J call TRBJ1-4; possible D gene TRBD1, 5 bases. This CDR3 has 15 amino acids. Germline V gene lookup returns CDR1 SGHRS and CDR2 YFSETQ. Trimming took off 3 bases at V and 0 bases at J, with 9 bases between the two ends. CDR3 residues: CASSSQGATNEKLFF. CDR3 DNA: TGCGCCAGCAGCTCCCAGGGAGCAACTAATGAAAAACTGTTTTTT.

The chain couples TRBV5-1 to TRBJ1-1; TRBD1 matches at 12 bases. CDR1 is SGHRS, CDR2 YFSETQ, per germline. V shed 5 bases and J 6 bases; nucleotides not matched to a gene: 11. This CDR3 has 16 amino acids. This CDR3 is CASRTGTGGLGAEAFF. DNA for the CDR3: TGCGCCAGCAGGACCGGGACAGGGGGCCTAGGAGCTGAAGCTTTCTTT.

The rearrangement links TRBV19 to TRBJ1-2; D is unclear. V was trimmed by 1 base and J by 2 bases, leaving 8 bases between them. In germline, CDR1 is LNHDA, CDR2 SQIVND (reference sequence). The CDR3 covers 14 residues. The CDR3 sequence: CASSIVGNNYGYTF. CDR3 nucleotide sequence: TGTGCCAGTAGTATAGTGGGCAACAACTATGGCTACACCTTC.